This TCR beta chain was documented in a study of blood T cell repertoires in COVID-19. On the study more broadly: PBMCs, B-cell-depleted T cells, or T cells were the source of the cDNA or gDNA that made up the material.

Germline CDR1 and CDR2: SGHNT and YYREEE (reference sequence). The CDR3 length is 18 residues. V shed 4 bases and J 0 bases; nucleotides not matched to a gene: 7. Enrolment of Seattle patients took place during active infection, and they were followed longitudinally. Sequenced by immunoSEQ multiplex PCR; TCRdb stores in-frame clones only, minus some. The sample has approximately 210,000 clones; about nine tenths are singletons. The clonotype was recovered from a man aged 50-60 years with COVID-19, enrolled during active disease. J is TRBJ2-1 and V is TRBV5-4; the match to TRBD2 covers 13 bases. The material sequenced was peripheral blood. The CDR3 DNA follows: TGTGCCAGCAGCACCGGGACTAGCGGGACTAGCTCCTACAATGAGCAGTTCTTC. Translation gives CASSTGTSGTSSYNEQFF.